This paragraph reports one T cell receptor beta chain. TCRdb called the 5' RACE reads again in MiXCR, with one record for every CDR3 protein. In the table there are about 320,000 distinct CDR3 sequences, roughly an eighth of which are singletons. The sample originates from a study of T-cell memory formation after mild COVID-19. Specimen: PBMCs or a T cell subset sorted from them (not recorded which). The receptor was isolated from a man aged 18 to 30 who had mild COVID-19 (a few samples of this study predate the infection). Cell type and time point are not known.

CDR3 loop: CASSLLLVRSNEQFF. The DNA of the CDR3 is TGTGCCAGCAGCTTATTACTAGTACGTAGCAATGAGCAGTTCTTC. The chain uses TRBV7-2 and TRBJ2-1; weak D call: TRBD2 (5 bases). The germline V and J ends were trimmed by 2 bases and 6 bases, with 14 bases remaining between them. This CDR3 contains 15 residues. Germline lookup yields CDR1 SGHTA and CDR2 FQGNSA. Together with reference TRBV7-2 and TRBJ2-1, the CDR3 gives the full variable domain: GAGVSQSPSNKVTEKGKDVELRCDPISGHTALYWYRQSLGQGLEFLIYFQGNSAPDKSGLPSDRFSAERTGGSVSTLTIQRTQQEDSAVYLCASSLLLVRSNEQFFGPGTRLTVL.